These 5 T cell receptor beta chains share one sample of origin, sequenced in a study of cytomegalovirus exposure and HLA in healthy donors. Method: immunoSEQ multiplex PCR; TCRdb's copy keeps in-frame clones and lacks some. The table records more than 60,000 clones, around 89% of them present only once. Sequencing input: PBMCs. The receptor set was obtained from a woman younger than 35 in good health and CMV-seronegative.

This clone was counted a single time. The CDR3 nucleotides read TGTGCCAGCACCATCGGGACTAGCGTCCTCCACGAGCAGTACTTC. It specifies CASTIGTSVLHEQYF. The chain uses TRBV5-6 and TRBJ2-7; 10 bases are a match to TRBD2. The V and J ends lost 6 bases and 5 bases, in that order; junction bases with no gene match: 11. The germline gives CDR1 SGHDT, CDR2 YYEEEE. This CDR3 is 15 amino acids long.

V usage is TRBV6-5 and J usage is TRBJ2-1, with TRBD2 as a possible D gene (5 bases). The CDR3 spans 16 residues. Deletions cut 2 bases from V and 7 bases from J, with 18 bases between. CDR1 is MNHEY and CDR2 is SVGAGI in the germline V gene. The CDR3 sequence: CASSYTEVPGMNEQFF. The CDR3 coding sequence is TGTGCCAGCAGTTACACCGAGGTCCCGGGGATGAATGAGCAGTTCTTC.

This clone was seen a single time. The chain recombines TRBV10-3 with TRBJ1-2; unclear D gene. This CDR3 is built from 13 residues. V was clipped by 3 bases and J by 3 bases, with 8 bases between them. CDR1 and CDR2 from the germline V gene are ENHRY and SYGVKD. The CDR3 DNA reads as TGTGCCATCAGTGATTCGAGGGACTATGGCTACACCTTC. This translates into CAISDSRDYGYTF.

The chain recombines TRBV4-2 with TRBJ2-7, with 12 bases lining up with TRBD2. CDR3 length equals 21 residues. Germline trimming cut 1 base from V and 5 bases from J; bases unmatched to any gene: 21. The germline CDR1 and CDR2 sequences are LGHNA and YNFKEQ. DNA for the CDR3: TGTGCCAGCAGCCAAGGGGGTGGTGGGTCGGCTAGCGGGAGGGTACTGGACGAGCAGTACTTC. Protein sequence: CASSQGGGGSASGRVLDEQYF.

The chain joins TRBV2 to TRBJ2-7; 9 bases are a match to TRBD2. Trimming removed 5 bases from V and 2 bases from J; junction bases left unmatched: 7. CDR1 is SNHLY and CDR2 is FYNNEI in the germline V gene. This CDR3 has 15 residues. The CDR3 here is CASSPLTSGTYEQYF. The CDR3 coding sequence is TGTGCCAGCAGTCCGCTGACTAGCGGAACCTACGAGCAGTACTTC.